The source of this TCR beta chain is a study of OX40 agonist ivuxolimab in advanced cancers. Background on the study: While on treatment, patients had intravenous ivuxolimab at 0.01 to 10 mg/kg every 2 weeks.

TCRdb's table, derived via immunoSEQ multiplex PCR, lists solely in-frame clones and lacks some. The sample lists more than 75,000 clones, approximately 85% occurring once. Germline V gene sequence: CDR1 MNHEY, CDR2 SVGAGI. The CDR3 length is 16 residues. V was clipped by 0 bases and J by 5 bases, with 11 bases between them. This sequence was found in an adult with an advanced solid tumor such as melanoma, head and neck, liver or kidney cancer. The sequencing here drew on CD4+ or CD8+ T cells sorted from blood, taken in a trial of the OX40 agonist ivuxolimab. This chain connects TRBV6-5 to TRBJ1-6; no firm D call. For the CDR3, the DNA is TGTGCCAGCAGTTACTCGAACGGACTCCATAATTCACCCCTCCACTTT. Protein product: CASSYSNGLHNSPLHF.